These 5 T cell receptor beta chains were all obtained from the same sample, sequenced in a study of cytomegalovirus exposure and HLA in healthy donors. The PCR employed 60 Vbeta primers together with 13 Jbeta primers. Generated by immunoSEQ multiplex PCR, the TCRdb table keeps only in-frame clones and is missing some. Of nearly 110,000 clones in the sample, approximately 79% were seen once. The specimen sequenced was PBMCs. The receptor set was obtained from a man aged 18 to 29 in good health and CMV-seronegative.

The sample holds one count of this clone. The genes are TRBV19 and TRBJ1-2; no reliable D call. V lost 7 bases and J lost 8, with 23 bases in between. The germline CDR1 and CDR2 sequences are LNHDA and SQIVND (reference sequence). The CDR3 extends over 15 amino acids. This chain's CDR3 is CASTTRAISGWGYTF. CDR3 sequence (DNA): TGTGCCAGTACCACAAGGGCCATTAGCGGTTGGGGCTACACCTTC.

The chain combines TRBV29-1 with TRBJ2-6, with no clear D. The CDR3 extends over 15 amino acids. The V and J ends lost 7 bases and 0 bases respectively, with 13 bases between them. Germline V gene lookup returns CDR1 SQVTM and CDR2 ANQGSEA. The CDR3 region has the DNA TGCAGCGCCCGACTGCAAAACTCTGGGGCCAACGTCCTGACTTTC. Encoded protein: CSARLQNSGANVLTF.

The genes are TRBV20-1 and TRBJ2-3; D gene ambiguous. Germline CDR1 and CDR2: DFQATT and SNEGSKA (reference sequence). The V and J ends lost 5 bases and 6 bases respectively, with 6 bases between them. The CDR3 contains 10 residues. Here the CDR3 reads CSAARDTQYF. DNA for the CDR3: TGCAGTGCTGCTCGGGATACGCAGTATTTT.

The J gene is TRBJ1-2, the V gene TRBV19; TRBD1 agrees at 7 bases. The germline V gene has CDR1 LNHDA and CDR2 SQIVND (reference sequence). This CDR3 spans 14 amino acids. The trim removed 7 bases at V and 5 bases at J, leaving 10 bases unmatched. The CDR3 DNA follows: TGTGCCAGTATCCCCCCGGGACAGAGATATGGCTACACCTTC. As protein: CASIPPGQRYGYTF.

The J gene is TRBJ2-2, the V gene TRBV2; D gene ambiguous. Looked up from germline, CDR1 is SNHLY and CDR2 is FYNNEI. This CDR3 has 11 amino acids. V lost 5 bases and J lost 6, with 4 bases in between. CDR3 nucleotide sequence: TGTGCCAGCAGTAGCCCCGGGGAGCTGTTTTTT. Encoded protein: CASSSPGELFF.